The next 8 T cell receptor beta chains were all read from a single sample in a study of PD-L1 blockade in urothelial cancer (dated by TCRdb to between 2016 and 2019). Receptor amplification or capture employed the immunoSEQ multiplex PCR assay. The immuneACCESS repertoire file appears here via TCRdb, limited to in-frame rearrangements. These files lack a portion of the clones; in checked studies, under half of the deficit traces to unresolved V genes, and the cause of the others is not known. The sample has 30,000 to 40,000 clones on record, roughly 82% of them singletons. The top ten constitute roughly 7.1% of the sample. What this sample's time point label stands for: pretreatment peripheral blood. This material consisted of PBMCs, taken around atezolizumab (anti-PD-L1) treatment. Receptor source: a man in his fifties or sixties with urothelial cancer.

CDR3 residues: CASSGSDSPLHF. The CDR3 bases are TGTGCCAGCAGTGGATCAGATTCACCCCTCCACTTT. The chain has TRBV2 and TRBJ1-6; D uncertain. The length of the CDR3 is 12 residues. Looked up from germline, CDR1 is SNHLY and CDR2 is FYNNEI. V gave up 4 bases and J gave up 8 bases, with 6 bases separating them.

The chain recombines TRBV28 with TRBJ1-5, with TRBD1 identical over 9 bases. The CDR3 runs 16 residues. Per the germline V gene, CDR1 is MDHEN and CDR2 is SYDVKM. The junction had 10 bases not matched to a gene; V was cut back by 5 bases and J by 5 bases. The CDR3 DNA reads TGTGCCAGCAGTATAACCGGGACAGGGTTAGATCAGCCCCAGCATTTT. Translation: CASSITGTGLDQPQHF. Based on the CDR3 plus reference TRBV28 and TRBJ1-5, the full variable domain is DVKVTQSSRYLVKRTGEKVFLECVQDMDHENMFWYRQDPGLGLRLIYFSYDVKMKEKGDIPEGYSVSREKKERFSLILESASTNQTSMYLCASSITGTGLDQPQHFGDGTRLSIL.

V gene TRBV9 combines with J gene TRBJ2-6, with 7 bases fitting TRBD1. CDR1 is SGDLS, CDR2 YYNGEE, per germline. V dropped 4 bases and J dropped 0; count of bases not matched to a gene: 10. The CDR3 runs to 18 residues. DNA for the CDR3: TGTGCCAGCAGCAAACACTCGACAGGGAACTCTGGGGCCAACGTCCTGACTTTC. Amino acid sequence: CASSKHSTGNSGANVLTF.

The V gene is TRBV7-9, the J gene TRBJ2-5; TRBD2 is a possible D gene (6 bases). The V gene's germline CDR1 is SEHNR and CDR2 FQNEAQ (reference sequence). This CDR3 region has 16 residues. Trimming pared 5 bases from V and 5 bases from J, leaving 21 bases between. In nucleotides, the CDR3 is TGTGCCAGCAGCCTGTGGGAGGTTGGGTTGGGCGAGACCCAGTACTTC. The encoded protein is CASSLWEVGLGETQYF.

The chain is built from TRBV5-1 and TRBJ2-5, with TRBD2 matching 8 bases. Per the germline V gene, CDR1 is SGHRS and CDR2 is YFSETQ. The V gene end was trimmed by 0 bases and the J gene end by 5 bases; junction bases not matched to a gene: 3. The CDR3 runs 14 residues. Here the CDR3 DNA reads TGCGCCAGCAGCTTGGGACCGGGGGGGGAGACCCAGTACTTC. Protein: CASSLGPGGETQYF.

The chain combines TRBV5-1 with TRBJ1-2, with a tentative D call TRBD1 (6 bases). The CDR3 loop spans 18 amino acids. Trimming left V 7 bases short and J 1 base short, with 26 bases between. Per germline, CDR1 SGHRS and CDR2 YFSETQ. This CDR3 is CASSRTLVQGTFNYGYTF. The CDR3 DNA is TGCGCCAGCTCCCGGACGTTGGTTCAGGGGACATTTAACTATGGCTACACCTTC.

This sequence joins TRBV5-1 and TRBJ2-3; TRBD2 might be the D (7 bases). The length of the CDR3 is 17 residues. V gave up 2 bases and J gave up 5 bases, with 21 bases separating them. CDR1 is SGHRS and CDR2 is YFSETQ in the germline V gene. The CDR3 region is CASSFGGGGGPGDTQYF. In DNA form, the CDR3 reads TGCGCCAGCAGCTTTGGTGGAGGGGGGGGCCCAGGAGATACGCAGTATTTT.

The chain recombines TRBV10-3 with TRBJ2-5; TRBD2 might be the D (6 bases). The CDR3 sequence is 13 residues long. Between the trimmed V and J ends, which lost 8 bases and 3 bases, there was a span of 13 bases. The V gene's germline CDR1 is ENHRY and CDR2 SYGVKD. CDR3 nucleotides: TGTGCCATCTCCGGGACGGGGGAAGAGACCCAGTACTTC. This gives the protein CAISGTGEETQYF.